This T cell receptor (beta chain) was sequenced during a study of human T cells and chemical hapten exposure. As to time point: patch test 3, about 24 weeks after DPC sensitization. Treatment specified: therapeutic diphenylcyclopropenone sensitization with weekly scalp DPC. This CDR3 spans 16 amino acids. Trimming removed 2 bases at V and 3 bases at J, with 13 bases between. With regard to this clonotype: Its cognate antigen is unknown.

TCRdb redid the calling of the RACE reads with MiXCR, one entry per CDR3 protein. In the table there are some 96,000 distinct CDR3 sequences, 27% of which are singletons. Overall study results and limits: With DPC sensitization, TCRs exceeding 1 in 1000 frequency showed no change.

Sequenced material: whole blood, taken in connection with sensitization to the hapten diphenylcyclopropenone (DPC). The source is a man aged 35-49 years with alopecia areata. Some clones in this sample may be carry-over from other donors' samples. The rearrangement uses TRBV12-3 or TRBV12-4 and TRBJ1-4, with no clear D. The DNA for the CDR3 is TGTGCCAGCAGTTTAATTGGGGTGGAGCCTAATGAAAAACTGTTTTTT. Protein product: CASSLIGVEPNEKLFF.